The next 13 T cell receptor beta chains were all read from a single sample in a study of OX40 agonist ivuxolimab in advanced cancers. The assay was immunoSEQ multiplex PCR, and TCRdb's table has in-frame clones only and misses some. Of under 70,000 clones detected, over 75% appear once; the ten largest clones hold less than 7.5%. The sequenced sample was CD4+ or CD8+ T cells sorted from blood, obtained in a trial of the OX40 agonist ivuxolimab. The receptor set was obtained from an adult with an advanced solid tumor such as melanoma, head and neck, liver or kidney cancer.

CDR3 nucleotides: TGTGCCAGCAGTTCCCGGGACAGGGGGACCTACGAGCAGTACTTC. Its translation: CASSSRDRGTYEQYF. The gene calls are TRBV6-5 and TRBJ2-7, with 11 bases matching TRBD1. V was clipped by 4 bases and J by 2 bases; unmatched bases: 4. This CDR3 has 15 amino acids. Germline CDR1 and CDR2: MNHEY and SVGAGI.

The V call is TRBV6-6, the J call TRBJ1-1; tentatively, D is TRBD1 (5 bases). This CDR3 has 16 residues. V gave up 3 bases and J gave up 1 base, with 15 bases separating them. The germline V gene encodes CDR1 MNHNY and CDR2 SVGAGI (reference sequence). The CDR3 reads CASSYFSMGGNTEAFF. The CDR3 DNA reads TGTGCCAGCAGTTATTTCTCGATGGGGGGGAACACTGAAGCTTTCTTT.

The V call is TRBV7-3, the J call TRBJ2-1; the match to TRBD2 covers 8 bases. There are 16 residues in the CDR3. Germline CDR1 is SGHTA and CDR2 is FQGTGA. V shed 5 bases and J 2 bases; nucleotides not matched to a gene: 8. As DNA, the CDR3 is TGTGCCAGCAGCCCGTTAGCGGGGAGGGCCTACAATGAGCAGTTCTTC. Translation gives CASSPLAGRAYNEQFF.

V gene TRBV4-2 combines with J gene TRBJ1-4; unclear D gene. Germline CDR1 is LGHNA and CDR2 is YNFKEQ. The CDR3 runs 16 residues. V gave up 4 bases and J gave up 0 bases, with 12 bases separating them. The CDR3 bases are TGTGCCAGCAGCCCAGCCCCCGGAGCAACTAATGAAAAACTGTTTTTT. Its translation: CASSPAPGATNEKLFF.

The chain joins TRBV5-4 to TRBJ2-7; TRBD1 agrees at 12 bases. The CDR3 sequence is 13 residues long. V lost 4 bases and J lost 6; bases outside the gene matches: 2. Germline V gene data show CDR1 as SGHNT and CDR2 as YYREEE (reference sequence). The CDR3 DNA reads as TGTGCCAGCAGCCCGGGACAGGGGGCCGAGCAGTACTTC. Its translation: CASSPGQGAEQYF.

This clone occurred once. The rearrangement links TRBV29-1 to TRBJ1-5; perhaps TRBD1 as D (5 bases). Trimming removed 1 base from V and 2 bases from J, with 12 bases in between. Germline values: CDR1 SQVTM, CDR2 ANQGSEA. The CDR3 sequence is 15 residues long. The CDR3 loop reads CSVEGPGGGNQPQHF. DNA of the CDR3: TGCAGCGTTGAAGGCCCGGGGGGAGGCAATCAGCCCCAGCATTTT.

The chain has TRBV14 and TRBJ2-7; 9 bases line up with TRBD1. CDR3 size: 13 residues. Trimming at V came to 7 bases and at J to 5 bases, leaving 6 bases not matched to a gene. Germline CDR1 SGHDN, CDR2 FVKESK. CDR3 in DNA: TGTGCCAGCAACCCTCGGACAGGGGACGAGCAGTACTTC. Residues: CASNPRTGDEQYF.

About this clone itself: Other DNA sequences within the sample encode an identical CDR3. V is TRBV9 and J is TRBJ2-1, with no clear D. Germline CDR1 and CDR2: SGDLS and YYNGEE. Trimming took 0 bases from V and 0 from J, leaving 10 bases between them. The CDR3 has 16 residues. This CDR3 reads CASSVGSGSSYNEQFF. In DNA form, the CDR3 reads TGTGCCAGCAGCGTAGGATCGGGTAGCTCCTACAATGAGCAGTTCTTC.

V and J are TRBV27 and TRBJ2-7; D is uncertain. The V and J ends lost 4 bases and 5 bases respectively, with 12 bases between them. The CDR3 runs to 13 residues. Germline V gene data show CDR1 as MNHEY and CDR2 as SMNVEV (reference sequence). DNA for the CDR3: TGTGCCAGCAGTTATAGGGCTGCCCACGAGCAGTACTTC. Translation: CASSYRAAHEQYF.

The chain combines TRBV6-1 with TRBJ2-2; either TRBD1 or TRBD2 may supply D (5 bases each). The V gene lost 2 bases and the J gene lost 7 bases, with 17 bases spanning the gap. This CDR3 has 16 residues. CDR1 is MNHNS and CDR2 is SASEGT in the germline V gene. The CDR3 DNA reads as TGTGCCAGCAGTGAATGGGTGAGGGGAGATGGCGGGGAGCTGTTTTTT. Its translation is CASSEWVRGDGGELFF.

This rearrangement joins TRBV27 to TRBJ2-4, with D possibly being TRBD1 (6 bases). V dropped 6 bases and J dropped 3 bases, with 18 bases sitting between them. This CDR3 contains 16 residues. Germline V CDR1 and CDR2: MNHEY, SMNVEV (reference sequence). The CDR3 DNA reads TGTGCCAGCAGCCCATTGACAGGACTGGGCAAAAACATTCAGTACTTC. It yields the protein CASSPLTGLGKNIQYF.

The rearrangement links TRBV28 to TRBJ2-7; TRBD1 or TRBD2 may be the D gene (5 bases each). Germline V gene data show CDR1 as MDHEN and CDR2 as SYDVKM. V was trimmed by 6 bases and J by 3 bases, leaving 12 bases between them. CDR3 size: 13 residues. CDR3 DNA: TGTGCCAGCAGCTGGGACCAATTCTACGAGCAGTACTTC. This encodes CASSWDQFYEQYF.

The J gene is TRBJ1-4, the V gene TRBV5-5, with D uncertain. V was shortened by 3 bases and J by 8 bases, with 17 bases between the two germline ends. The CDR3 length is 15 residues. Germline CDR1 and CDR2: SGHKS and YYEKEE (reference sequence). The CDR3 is CASSSKGLGIEKLFF. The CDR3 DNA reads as TGTGCCAGCAGCTCCAAAGGGTTGGGCATAGAAAAACTGTTTTTT.